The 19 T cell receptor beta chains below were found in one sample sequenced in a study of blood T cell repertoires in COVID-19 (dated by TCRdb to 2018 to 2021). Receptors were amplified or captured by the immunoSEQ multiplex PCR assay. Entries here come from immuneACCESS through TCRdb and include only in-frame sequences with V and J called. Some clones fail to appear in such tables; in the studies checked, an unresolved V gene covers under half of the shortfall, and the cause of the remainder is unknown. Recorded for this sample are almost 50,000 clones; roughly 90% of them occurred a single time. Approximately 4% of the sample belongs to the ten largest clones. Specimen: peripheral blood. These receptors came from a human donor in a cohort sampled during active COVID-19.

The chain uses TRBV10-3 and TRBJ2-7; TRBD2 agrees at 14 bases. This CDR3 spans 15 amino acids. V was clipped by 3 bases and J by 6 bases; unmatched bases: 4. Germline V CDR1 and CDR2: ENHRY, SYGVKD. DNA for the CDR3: TGTGCCATCAGTGACCAGGGACTAGCGGGAGTCGAGCAGTACTTC. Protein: CAISDQGLAGVEQYF.

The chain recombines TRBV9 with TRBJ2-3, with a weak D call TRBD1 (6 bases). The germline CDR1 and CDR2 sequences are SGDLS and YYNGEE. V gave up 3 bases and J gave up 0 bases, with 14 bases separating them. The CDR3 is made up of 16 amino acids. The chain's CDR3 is CASSAGTSSSTDTQYF. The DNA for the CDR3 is TGTGCCAGCAGCGCCGGGACATCCTCTAGCACAGATACGCAGTATTTT.

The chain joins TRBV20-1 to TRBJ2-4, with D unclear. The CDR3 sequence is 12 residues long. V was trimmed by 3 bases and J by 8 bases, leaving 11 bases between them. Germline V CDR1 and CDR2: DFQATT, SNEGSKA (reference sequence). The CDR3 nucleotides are TGCAGTGCTAGTGAGCTAACGGACATTCAGTACTTC. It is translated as CSASELTDIQYF.

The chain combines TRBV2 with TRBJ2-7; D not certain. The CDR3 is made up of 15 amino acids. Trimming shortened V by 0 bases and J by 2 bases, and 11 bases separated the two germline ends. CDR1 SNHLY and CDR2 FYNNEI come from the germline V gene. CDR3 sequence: CASSEALARTYEQYF. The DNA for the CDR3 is TGTGCCAGCAGTGAAGCGCTCGCGAGGACCTACGAGCAGTACTTC.

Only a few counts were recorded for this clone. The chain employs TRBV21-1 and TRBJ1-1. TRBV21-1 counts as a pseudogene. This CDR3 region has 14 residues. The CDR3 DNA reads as TGTGCCAGCAGCAAAATGAATAGGGAGGCACAAGCTTTCTTT. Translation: CASSKMNREAQAFF.

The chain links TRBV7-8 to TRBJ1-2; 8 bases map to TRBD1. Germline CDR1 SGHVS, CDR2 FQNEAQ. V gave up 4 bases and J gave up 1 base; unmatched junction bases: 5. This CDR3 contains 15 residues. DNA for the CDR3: TGTGCCAGCAGCTCCCAGGGGGCGTTTAACTATGGCTACACCTTC. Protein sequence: CASSSQGAFNYGYTF.

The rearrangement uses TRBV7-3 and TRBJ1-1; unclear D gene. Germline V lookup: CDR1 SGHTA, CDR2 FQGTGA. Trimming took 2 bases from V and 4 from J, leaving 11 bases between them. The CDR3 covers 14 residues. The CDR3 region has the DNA TGTGCCAGCAGCTTAGGCGGAGGTAGCACTGAAGCTTTCTTT. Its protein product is CASSLGGGSTEAFF.

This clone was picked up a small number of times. CDR3 nucleotides: TGTGCCAGCTCACCAGGGCGCGCTGAAGCTTTCTTT. Translated: CASSPGRAEAFF. This rearrangement joins TRBV18 to TRBJ1-1; D is undetermined. Looked up from germline, CDR1 is KGHSH and CDR2 is LQKENI. The CDR3 contains 12 residues. V gave up 2 bases and J gave up 6 bases, with 7 bases separating them.

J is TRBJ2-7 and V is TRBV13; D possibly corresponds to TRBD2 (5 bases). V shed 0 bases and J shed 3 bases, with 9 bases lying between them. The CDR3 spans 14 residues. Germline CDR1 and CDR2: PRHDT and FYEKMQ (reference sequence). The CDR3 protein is CASSLGRGYYEQYV. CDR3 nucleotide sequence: TGTGCCAGCAGCTTAGGTAGAGGGTACTACGAGCAGTACGTC.

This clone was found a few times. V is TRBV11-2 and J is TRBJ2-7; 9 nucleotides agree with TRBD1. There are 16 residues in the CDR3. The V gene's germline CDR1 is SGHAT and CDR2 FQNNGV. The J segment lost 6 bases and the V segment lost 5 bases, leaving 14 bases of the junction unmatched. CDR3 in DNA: TGTGCCAGCAGCCCTATCGCCAGGACAGGGGCTTTCGAGCAGTACTTC. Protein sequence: CASSPIARTGAFEQYF.

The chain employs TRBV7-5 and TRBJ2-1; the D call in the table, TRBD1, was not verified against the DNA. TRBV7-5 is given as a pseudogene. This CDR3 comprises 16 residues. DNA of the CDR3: TGTGCCAGAAGCCAAACCGGGACAGCAGCCTACAATGAGCAGTTCTTC. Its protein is CARSQTGTAAYNEQFF.

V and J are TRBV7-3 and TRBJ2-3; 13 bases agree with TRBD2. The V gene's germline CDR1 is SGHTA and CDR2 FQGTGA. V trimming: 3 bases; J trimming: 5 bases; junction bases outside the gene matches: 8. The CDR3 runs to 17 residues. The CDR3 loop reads CASSLRLAGGGGDTQYF. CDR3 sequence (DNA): TGTGCCAGCAGCTTGAGACTAGCGGGAGGTGGCGGAGATACGCAGTATTTT. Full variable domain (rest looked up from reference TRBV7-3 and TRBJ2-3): GAGVSQTPSNKVTEKGKYVELRCDPISGHTALYWYRQSLGQGPEFLIYFQGTGAADDSGLPNDRFFAVRPEGSVSTLKIQRTERGDSAVYLCASSLRLAGGGGDTQYFGPGTRLTVL.

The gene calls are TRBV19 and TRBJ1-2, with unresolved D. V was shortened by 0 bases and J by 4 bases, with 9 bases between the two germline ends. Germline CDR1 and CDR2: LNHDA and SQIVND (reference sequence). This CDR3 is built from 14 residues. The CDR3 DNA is TGTGCCAGTAGTATAGATCTGGAGGGCTATGGCTACACCTTC. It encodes CASSIDLEGYGYTF.

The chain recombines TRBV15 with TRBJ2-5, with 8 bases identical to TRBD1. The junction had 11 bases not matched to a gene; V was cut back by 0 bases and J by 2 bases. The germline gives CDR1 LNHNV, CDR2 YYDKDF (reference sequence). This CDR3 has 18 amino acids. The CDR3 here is CATSRDWQQGVTQETQYF. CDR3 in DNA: TGTGCCACCAGCAGAGATTGGCAACAGGGGGTGACGCAAGAGACCCAGTACTTC.

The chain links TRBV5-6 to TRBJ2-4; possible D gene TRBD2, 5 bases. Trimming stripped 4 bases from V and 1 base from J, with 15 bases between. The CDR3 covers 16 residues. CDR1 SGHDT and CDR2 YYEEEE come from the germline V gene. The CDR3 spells CASSPGIDEAKNIQYF. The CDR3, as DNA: TGTGCCAGCAGCCCCGGGATTGACGAGGCCAAAAACATTCAGTACTTC.

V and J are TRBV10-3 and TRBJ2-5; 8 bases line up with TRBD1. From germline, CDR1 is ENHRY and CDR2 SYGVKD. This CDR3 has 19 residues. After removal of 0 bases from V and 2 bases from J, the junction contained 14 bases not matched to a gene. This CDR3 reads CAISESKIRGQERQETQYF. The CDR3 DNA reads TGTGCCATCAGTGAGTCGAAGATCCGGGGACAGGAACGTCAAGAGACCCAGTACTTC.

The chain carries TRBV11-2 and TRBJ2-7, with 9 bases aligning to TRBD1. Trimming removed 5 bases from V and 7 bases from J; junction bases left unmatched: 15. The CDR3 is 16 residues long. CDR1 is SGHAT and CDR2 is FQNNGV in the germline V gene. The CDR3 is CASSRTPGTGQGEQYF. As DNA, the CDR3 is TGTGCCAGCAGCCGCACCCCCGGGACAGGGCAGGGTGAGCAGTACTTC.

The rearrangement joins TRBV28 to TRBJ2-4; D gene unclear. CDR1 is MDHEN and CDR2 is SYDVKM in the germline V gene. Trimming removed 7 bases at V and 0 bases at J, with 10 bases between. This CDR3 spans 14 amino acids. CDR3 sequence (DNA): TGTGCCAGCACCCCCGGGTTAGCCAAAAACATTCAGTACTTC. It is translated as CASTPGLAKNIQYF.

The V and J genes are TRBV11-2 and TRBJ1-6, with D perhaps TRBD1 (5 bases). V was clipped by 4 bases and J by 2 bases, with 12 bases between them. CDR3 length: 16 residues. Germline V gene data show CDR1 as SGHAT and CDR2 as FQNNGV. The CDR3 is CASSSEGQTYNSPLHF. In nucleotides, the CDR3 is TGTGCCAGCAGCTCGGAAGGACAAACCTATAATTCACCCCTCCACTTT. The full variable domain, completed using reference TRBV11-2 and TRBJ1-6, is EAGVAQSPRYKIIEKRQSVAFWCNPISGHATLYWYQQILGQGPKLLIQFQNNGVVDDSQLPKDRFSAERLKGVDSTLKIQPAKLEDSAVYLCASSSEGQTYNSPLHFGNGTRLTVT.